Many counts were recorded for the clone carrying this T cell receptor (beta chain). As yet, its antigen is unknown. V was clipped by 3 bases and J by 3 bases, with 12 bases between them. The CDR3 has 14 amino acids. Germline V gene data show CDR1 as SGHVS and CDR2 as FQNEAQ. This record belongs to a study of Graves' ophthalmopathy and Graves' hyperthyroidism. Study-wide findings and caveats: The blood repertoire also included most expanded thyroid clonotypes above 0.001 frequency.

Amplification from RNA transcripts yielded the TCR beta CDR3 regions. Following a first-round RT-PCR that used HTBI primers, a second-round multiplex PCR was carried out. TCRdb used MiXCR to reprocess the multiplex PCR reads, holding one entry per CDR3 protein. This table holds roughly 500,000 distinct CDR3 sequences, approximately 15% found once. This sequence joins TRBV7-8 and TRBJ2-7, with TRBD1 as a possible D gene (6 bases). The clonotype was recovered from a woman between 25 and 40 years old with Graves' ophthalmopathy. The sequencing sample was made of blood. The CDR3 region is CASSLGTGYYEQYF. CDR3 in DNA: TGTGCCAGCAGCTTGGGAACAGGGTACTACGAGCAGTACTTC.